This T cell receptor beta chain was recovered during a study of CD8+CD57+ T cells in acquired aplastic anemia. General study findings and limits: Patients were compared with controls for CD8+ Simpson's diversity, and no significant difference emerged.

Profiles of TCR beta VDJ and CDR3 were generated from a genomic DNA template. One entry per CDR3 protein results from TCRdb running MiXCR on the reads. In the table there are some 140,000 distinct CDR3 sequences, roughly 49% of which are singletons. Trimming took off 5 bases at V and 1 base at J, with 17 bases between the two ends. Germline loops: CDR1 SGHAT, CDR2 FQNNGV. This CDR3 comprises 16 residues. As to this clonotype: Antigen unknown.

Sequenced patients had shown CD8+CD57+ cell expansion by flow cytometry. Every patient had severe acquired aplastic anemia. Blood came from patients not yet given any therapy. The V call is TRBV11-2, the J call TRBJ1-1; D is undetermined. The TCR originated in a human donor with aplastic anemia. The sequencing input was sorted CD4+, CD8+, or CD8+CD57+ T cells (not recorded which) from PBMCs. The CDR3 region is CASSPEIGIPNTEAFF. For the CDR3, the DNA is TGTGCCAGCAGCCCGGAGATAGGGATACCGAACACTGAAGCTTTCTTT.